The text below deals with one T cell receptor (beta chain). Its antigen is undetermined. The data derive from a study of T cells after yellow fever vaccination. Production of TCR cDNA was by 5'RACE template switching, which also added a universal primer site and UMIs. TCRdb independently ran MiXCR on the 5' RACE reads; one entry per CDR3 protein. The repertoire includes a few hundred thousand distinct CDR3 sequences, roughly 7.5% of them detected once, and around 17% sits in the top ten. This CDR3 contains 14 residues. Germline loops: CDR1 SGHRS, CDR2 YFSETQ. V dropped 5 bases and J dropped 0 bases, with 8 bases sitting between them. The study's findings and limits: Weaker overall, the secondary response nonetheless peaked faster (day 5 versus 15).

This receptor was identified in a young man who received the YFV17D yellow fever vaccine. Specimen: PBMCs, collected roughly 47 days after the first yellow fever vaccination. The V gene is TRBV5-1, the J gene TRBJ1-4; D is unclear. The CDR3 DNA reads TGCGCCAGCAGTCGGAGCTCAACTAATGAAAAACTGTTTTTT. It codes for CASSRSSTNEKLFF.